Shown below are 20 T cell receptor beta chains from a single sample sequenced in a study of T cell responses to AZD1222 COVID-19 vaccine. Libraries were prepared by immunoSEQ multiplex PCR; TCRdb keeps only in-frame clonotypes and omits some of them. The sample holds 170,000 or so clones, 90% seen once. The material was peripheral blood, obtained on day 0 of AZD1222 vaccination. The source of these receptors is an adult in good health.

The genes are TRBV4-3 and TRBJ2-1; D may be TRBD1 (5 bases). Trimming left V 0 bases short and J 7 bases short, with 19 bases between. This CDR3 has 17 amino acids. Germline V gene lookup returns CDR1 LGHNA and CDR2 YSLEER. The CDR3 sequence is CASSQDYFVDSENEQFF. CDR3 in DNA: TGCGCCAGCAGCCAAGATTACTTCGTTGACAGTGAAAATGAGCAGTTCTTC.

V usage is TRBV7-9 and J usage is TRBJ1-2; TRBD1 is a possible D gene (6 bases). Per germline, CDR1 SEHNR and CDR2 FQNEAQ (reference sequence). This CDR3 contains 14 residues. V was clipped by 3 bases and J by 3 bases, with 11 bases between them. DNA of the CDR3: TGTGCCAGCAGCTTGGGCGGGGGGCACTATGGCTACACCTTC. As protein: CASSLGGGHYGYTF.

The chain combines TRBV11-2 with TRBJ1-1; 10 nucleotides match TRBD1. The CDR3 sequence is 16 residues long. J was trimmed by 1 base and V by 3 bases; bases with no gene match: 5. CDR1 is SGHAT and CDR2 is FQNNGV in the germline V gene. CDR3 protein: CASSFQTGGWNTEAFF. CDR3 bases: TGTGCCAGCAGCTTCCAGACAGGGGGCTGGAACACTGAAGCTTTCTTT.

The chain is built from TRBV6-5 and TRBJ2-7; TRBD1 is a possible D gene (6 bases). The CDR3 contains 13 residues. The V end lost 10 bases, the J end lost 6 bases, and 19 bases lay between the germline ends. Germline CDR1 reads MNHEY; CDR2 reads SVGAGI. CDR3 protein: CATAPTPGAEQYF. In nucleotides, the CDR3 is TGTGCCACCGCGCCGACCCCAGGGGCCGAGCAGTACTTC.

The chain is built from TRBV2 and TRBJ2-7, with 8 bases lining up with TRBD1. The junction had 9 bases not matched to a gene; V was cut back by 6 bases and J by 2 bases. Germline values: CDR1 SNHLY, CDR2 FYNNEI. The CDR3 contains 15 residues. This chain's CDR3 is CASRRLQGAPYEQYF. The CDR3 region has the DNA TGTGCCAGCAGACGGCTCCAGGGGGCACCCTACGAGCAGTACTTC.

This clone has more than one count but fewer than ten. DNA of the CDR3: TGTGCCAGCAGTTTCAGAACAACGGATGAGCAGTTCTTC. Protein sequence: CASSFRTTDEQFF. The V and J genes are TRBV12-3 or TRBV12-4 and TRBJ2-1; no clear D gene. The ends were cut back, 3 bases at V and 8 bases at J, with 11 bases in the middle. This CDR3 is built from 13 residues.

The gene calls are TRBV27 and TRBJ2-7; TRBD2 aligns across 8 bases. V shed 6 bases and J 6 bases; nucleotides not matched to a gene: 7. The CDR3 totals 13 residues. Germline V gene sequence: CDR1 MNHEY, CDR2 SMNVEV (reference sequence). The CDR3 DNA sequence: TGTGCCAGCAGAACGGGGGGGGCCGGCGAGCAGTACTTC. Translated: CASRTGGAGEQYF.

The CDR3 spells CASSQEAGLQETQYF. The CDR3 DNA is TGTGCCAGCAGCCAAGAAGCGGGCCTCCAAGAGACCCAGTACTTC. The genes are TRBV3-1 (or the pseudogene TRBV3-2) and TRBJ2-5; possibly TRBD2 for D (6 bases). Looked up from germline, CDR1 is LGHDT and CDR2 is YNNKEL (reference sequence). V lost 0 bases and J lost 1, with 9 bases in between. The CDR3 spans 15 residues.

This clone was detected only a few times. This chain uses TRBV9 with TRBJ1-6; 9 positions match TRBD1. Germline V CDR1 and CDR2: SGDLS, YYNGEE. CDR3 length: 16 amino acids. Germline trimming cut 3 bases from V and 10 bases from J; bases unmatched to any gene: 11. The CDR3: CASSEGAATGGSPLHF. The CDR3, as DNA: TGTGCCAGCAGCGAGGGAGCCGCGACAGGGGGGTCACCCCTCCACTTT. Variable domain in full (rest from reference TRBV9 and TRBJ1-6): DSGVTQTPKHLITATGQRVTLRCSPRSGDLSVYWYQQSLDQGLQFLIQYYNGEERAKGNILERFSAQQFPDLHSELNLSSLELGDSALYFCASSEGAATGGSPLHFGNGTRLTVT.

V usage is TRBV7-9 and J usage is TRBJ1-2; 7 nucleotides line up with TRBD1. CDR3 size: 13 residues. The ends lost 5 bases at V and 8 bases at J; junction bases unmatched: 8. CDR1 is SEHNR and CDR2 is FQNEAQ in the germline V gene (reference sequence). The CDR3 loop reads CASSPAGGGGYTF. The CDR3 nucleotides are TGTGCCAGCAGCCCCGCAGGGGGGGGAGGCTACACCTTC.

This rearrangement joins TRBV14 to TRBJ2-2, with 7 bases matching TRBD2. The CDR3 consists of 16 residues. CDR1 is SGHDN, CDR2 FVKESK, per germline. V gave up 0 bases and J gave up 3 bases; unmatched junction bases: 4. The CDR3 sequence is CASSQDPGRDTGELFF. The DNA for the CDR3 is TGTGCCAGCAGCCAAGATCCGGGGAGGGACACCGGGGAGCTGTTTTTT. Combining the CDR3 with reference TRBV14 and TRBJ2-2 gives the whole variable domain EAGVTQFPSHSVIEKGQTVTLRCDPISGHDNLYWYRRVMGKEIKFLLHFVKESKQDESGMPNNRFLAERTGGTYSTLKVQPAELEDSGVYFCASSQDPGRDTGELFFGEGSRLTVL.

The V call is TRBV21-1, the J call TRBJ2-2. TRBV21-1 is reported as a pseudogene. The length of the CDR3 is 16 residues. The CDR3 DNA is TGTGCCAGCAGCAAAGTCGATGTCCCCGACACCGGGGAGCTGTTTTTT. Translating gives CASSKVDVPDTGELFF.

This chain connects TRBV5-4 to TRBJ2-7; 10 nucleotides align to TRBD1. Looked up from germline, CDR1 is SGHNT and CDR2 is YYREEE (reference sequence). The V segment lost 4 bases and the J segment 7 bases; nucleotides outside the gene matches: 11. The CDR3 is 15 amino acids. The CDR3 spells CASSHRTGGSSEQYF. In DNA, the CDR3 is TGTGCCAGCAGCCACCGGACAGGGGGTTCGAGTGAGCAGTACTTC.

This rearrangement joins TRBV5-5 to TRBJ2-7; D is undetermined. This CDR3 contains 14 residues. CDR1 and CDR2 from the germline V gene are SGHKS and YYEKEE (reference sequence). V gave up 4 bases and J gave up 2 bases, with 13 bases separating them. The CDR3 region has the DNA TGTGCCAGCAGCATCGGACGGATTACCTACGAGCAGTACTTC. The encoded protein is CASSIGRITYEQYF.

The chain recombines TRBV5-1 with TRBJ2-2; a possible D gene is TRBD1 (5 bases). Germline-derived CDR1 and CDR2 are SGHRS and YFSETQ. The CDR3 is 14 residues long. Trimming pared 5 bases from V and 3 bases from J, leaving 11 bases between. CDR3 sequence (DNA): TGCGCCAGCAGGGCTACAGGTCACACCGGGGAGCTGTTTTTT. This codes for CASRATGHTGELFF.

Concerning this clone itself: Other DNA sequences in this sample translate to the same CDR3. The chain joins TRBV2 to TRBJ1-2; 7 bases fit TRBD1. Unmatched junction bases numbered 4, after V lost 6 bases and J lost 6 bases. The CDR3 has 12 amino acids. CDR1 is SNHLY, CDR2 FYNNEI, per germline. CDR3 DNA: TGTGCCAGCAGCCAACAGGGGAATGGCTACACCTTC. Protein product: CASSQQGNGYTF.

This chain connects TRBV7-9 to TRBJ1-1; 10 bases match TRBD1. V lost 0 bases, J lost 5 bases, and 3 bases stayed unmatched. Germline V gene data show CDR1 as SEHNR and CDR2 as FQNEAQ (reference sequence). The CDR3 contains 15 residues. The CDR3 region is CASSLAQGQGTEAFF. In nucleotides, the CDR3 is TGTGCCAGCAGCTTAGCGCAGGGACAGGGGACTGAAGCTTTCTTT.

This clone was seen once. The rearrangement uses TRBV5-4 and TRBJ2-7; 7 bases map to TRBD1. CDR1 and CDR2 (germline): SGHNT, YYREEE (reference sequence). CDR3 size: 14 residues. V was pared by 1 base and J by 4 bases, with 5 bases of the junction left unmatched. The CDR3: CASSLPDREYEQYF. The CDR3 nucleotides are TGTGCCAGCAGCTTGCCCGACAGGGAGTACGAGCAGTACTTC.

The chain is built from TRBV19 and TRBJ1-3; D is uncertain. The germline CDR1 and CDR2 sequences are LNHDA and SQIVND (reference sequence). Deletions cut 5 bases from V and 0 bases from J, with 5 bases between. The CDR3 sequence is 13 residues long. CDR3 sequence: CASSLFSGNTIYF. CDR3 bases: TGTGCCAGTAGTTTATTCTCTGGAAACACCATATATTTT. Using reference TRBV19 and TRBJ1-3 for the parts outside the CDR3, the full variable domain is DGGITQSPKYLFRKEGQNVTLSCEQNLNHDAMYWYRQDPGQGLRLIYYSQIVNDFQKGDIAEGYSVSREKKESFPLTVTSAQKNPTAFYLCASSLFSGNTIYFGEGSWLTVV.

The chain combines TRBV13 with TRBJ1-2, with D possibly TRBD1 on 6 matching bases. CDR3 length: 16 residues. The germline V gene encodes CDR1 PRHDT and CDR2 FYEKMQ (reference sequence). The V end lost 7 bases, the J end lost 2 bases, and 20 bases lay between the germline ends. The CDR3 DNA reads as TGTGCCAGCACCGCATTTGCAGGGGACTCGAACTATGGCTACACCTTC. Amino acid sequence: CASTAFAGDSNYGYTF.